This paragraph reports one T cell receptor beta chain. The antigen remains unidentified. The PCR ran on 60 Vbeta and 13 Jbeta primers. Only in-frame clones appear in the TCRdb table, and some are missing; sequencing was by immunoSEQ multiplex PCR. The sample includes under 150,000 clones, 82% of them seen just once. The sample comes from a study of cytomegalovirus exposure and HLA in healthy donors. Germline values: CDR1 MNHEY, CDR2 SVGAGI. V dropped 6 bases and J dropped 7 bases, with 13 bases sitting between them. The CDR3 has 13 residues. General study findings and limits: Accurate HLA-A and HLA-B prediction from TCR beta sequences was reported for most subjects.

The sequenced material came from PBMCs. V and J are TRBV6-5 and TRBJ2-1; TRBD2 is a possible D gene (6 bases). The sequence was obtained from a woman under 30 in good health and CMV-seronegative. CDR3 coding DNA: TGTGCCAGCAGGCAATTCCGGGGGAATGAGCAGTTCTTC. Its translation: CASRQFRGNEQFF.